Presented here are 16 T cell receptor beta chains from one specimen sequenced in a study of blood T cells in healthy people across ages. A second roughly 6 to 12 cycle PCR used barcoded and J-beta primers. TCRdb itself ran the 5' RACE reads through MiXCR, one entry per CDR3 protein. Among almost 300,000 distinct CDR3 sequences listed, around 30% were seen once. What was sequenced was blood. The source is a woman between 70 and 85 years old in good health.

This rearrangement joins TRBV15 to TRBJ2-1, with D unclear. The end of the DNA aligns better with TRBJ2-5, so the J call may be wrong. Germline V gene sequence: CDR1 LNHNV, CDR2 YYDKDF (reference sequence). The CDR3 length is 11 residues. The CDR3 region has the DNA TGTGCCACCGGGGAAGGGGAGACCCAGTACTTC. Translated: CATGEGETQYF.

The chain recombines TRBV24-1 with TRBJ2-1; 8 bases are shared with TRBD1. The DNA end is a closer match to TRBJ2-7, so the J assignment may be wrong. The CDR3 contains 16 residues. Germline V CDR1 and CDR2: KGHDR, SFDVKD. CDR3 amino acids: CATSDPRQGSSYEQYF. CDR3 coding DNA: TGTGCCACCAGTGATCCTCGACAGGGGAGCTCCTACGAGCAGTACTTC.

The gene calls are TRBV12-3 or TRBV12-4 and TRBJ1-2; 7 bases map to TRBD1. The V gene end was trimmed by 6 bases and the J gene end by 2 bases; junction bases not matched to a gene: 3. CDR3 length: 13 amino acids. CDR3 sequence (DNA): TGTGCCAGCAGAATACAGGGGAACTATGGCTACACCTTC. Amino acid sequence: CASRIQGNYGYTF.

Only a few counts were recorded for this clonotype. The CDR3 region has the DNA TGTGCCAGCAGTAGACAGGGTGCCACTGAAGCTTTCTTT. This gives the protein CASSRQGATEAFF. This chain joins TRBV6-1 and TRBJ1-1, with 7 bases aligning to TRBD1. The trim removed 5 bases at V and 4 bases at J, leaving 4 bases unmatched. Germline CDR1 MNHNS, CDR2 SASEGT. The CDR3 loop spans 13 amino acids.

DNA of the CDR3: TGTGCCAGCAGTTTAGTGGGTGCATGGGACACTGAAGCTTTCTTT. This gives the protein CASSLVGAWDTEAFF. The chain carries TRBV12-3 or TRBV12-4 and TRBJ1-1, with D unresolved. Deletions cut 1 base from V and 3 bases from J, with 12 bases between. CDR3 length: 15 residues.

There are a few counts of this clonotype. The CDR3 region has the DNA TGCAGTGCTAGAGATGGGGGCAGAAAGGGCTACACCTTC. Protein sequence: CSARDGGRKGYTF. The chain has TRBV20-1 and TRBJ1-2; D may be TRBD1 (6 bases). In germline, CDR1 is DFQATT, CDR2 SNEGSKA (reference sequence). Trimming removed 0 bases at V and 8 bases at J, with 13 bases between. This CDR3 is 13 amino acids long.

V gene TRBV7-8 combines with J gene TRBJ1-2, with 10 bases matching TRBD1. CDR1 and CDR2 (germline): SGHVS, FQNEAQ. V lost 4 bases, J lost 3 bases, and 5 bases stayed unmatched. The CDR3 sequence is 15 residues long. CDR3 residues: CASSYLTGGDYGYTF. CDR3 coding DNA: TGTGCCAGCAGCTACTTGACAGGGGGCGACTATGGCTACACCTTC.

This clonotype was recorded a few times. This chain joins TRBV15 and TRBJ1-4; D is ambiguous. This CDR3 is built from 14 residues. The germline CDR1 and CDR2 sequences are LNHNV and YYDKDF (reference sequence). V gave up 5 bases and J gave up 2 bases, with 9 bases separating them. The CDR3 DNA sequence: TGTGCCACCAGCGGGCCTCATACTAATGAAAAACTGTTTTTT. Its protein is CATSGPHTNEKLFF.

The CDR3 coding sequence is TGTGCCAGCAGCTTACAGGTACATGAGCAGTTCTTC. Encoded protein: CASSLQVHEQFF. V usage is TRBV7-2 and J usage is TRBJ2-5; D ambiguous. The J call could be wrong; TRBJ2-1 is a better fit for the DNA end. The germline gives CDR1 SGHTA, CDR2 FQGNSA. This CDR3 is built from 12 residues.

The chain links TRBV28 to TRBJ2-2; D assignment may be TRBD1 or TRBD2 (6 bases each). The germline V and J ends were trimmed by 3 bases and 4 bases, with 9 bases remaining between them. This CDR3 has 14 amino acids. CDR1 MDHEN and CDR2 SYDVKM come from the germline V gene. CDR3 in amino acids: CASSFGGRTGELFF. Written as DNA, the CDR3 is TGTGCCAGCAGTTTTGGGGGGCGCACCGGGGAGCTGTTTTTT.

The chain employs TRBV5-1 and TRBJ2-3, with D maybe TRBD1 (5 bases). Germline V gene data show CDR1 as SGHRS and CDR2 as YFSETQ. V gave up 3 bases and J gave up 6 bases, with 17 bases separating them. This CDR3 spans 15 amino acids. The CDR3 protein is CASSSPTGASDTQYF. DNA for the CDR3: TGCGCCAGCAGCTCGCCAACTGGGGCTAGTGATACGCAGTATTTT.

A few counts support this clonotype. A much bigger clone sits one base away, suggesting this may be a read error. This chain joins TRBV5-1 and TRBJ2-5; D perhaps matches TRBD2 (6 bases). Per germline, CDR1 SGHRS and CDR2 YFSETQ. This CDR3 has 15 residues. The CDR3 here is CASSFSGSIGETQHF. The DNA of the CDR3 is TGCGCCAGCAGCTTTAGCGGCTCCATTGGGGAGACCCAGCACTTC.

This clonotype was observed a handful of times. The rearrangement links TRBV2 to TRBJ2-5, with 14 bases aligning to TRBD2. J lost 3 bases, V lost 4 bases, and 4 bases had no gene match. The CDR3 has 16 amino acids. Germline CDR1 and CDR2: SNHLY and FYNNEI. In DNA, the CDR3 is TGTGCCAGCAGTGCCGGGACTAGCGGGAGAGAAGAGACCCAGTACTTC. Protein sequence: CASSAGTSGREETQYF.

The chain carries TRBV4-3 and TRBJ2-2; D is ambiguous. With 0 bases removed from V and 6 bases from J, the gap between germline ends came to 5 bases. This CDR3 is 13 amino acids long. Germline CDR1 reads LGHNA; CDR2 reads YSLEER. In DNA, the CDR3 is TGCGCCAGCAGCCAAGACCGATCCGGGGAGCTGTTTTTT. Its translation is CASSQDRSGELFF.

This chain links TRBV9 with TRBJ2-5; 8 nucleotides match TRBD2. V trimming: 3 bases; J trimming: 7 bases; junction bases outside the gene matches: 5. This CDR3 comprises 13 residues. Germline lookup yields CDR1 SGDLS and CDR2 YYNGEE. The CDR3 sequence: CASSESGSGTQYF. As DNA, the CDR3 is TGTGCCAGCAGCGAAAGCGGGAGTGGGACCCAGTACTTC.

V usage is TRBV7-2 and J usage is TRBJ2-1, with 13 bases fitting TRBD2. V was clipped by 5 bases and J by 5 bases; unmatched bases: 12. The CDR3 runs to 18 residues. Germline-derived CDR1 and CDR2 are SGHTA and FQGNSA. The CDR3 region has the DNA TGTGCCAGCAGCCCGACTAGCGGGAGGCCTTCTACGAACAATGAGCAGTTCTTC. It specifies CASSPTSGRPSTNNEQFF.